Sequencing of this T cell receptor beta chain was carried out in a study of control samples from healthy donors and cancer patients. Repertoires were generated with immunoSEQ multiplex PCR, while TCRdb's copy carries only in-frame clones and drops some. In the table there are roughly 160,000 clones, 94% of which are singletons. This CDR3 has 16 residues. The V end lost 5 bases, the J end lost 1 base, and 18 bases lay between the germline ends. Germline V gene lookup returns CDR1 SGHRS and CDR2 YFSETQ. The TCR originated in a man aged 55 to 70 with colorectal cancer. The V gene is TRBV5-1, the J gene TRBJ1-1; unclear D gene. Sequencing was carried out using PBMCs. CDR3 coding DNA: TGCGCCAGCAGTCTCCGGGTCGGGCGGAGGAACACTGAAGCTTTCTTT. Translation gives CASSLRVGRRNTEAFF.